The 14 T cell receptor beta chains below come from one sample, sequenced in a study of technical replicates of blood from several donors. Some clones are missing from TCRdb's copy, which holds only in-frame ones; the method was immunoSEQ multiplex PCR. The sample holds about 79,000 clones, approximately 92% seen once. The sample comprised T cells isolated from PBMCs. The receptors here all came from a human donor in good health. Some clones in this sample may be carry-over from other donors' samples.

V usage is TRBV4-1 and J usage is TRBJ1-1; D remains unclear. The CDR3 totals 15 residues. Germline CDR1 reads MGHRA; CDR2 reads YSYEKL. The ends were cut back, 0 bases at V and 0 bases at J, with 8 bases in the middle. For the CDR3, the DNA is TGCGCCAGCAGCCAAGAATCCCTAATGAACACTGAAGCTTTCTTT. Protein: CASSQESLMNTEAFF.

This chain uses TRBV15 with TRBJ1-2; no clear D gene. CDR1 is LNHNV, CDR2 YYDKDF, per germline (reference sequence). The CDR3 sequence is 14 residues long. V dropped 5 bases and J dropped 5 bases, with 15 bases sitting between them. The CDR3 nucleotides are TGTGCCACCAGCGACCCAGGCGACCCTTATGGCTACACCTTC. Protein product: CATSDPGDPYGYTF. Complete variable domain (other parts from reference TRBV15 and TRBJ1-2): DAMVIQNPRYQVTQFGKPVTLSCSQTLNHNVMYWYQQKSSQAPKLLFHYYDKDFNNEADTPDNFQSRRPNTSFCFLDIRSPGLGDTAMYLCATSDPGDPYGYTFGSGTRLTVV.

V gene TRBV11-1 combines with J gene TRBJ1-2; TRBD1 matches 9 bases. This CDR3 spans 14 amino acids. The V gene's germline CDR1 is SGHAT and CDR2 FQDESV (reference sequence). The V gene end was trimmed by 5 bases and the J gene end by 8 bases; junction bases not matched to a gene: 9. The CDR3 reads CASSRFRTGDGYTF. The CDR3 DNA reads TGTGCCAGCAGCCGCTTCAGGACAGGGGACGGCTACACCTTC.

The table lists this clone with a count of one. The rearrangement links TRBV5-1 to TRBJ1-1; 7 bases agree with TRBD1. Germline assignment: CDR1 SGHRS and CDR2 YFSETQ. The J segment lost 4 bases and the V segment lost 0 bases, leaving 9 bases of the junction unmatched. The CDR3 contains 16 residues. The CDR3 DNA reads as TGCGCCAGCAGCTTGGAAATTATGGACAGGACCACTGAAGCTTTCTTT. It specifies CASSLEIMDRTTEAFF.

The chain combines TRBV6-5 with TRBJ2-2; the D gene is possibly TRBD1 (6 bases). This CDR3 contains 15 residues. The germline CDR1 and CDR2 sequences are MNHEY and SVGAGI. Deletions cut 6 bases from V and 0 bases from J, with 11 bases between. The CDR3 loop reads CASSETGANTGELFF. The CDR3 DNA follows: TGTGCCAGCAGCGAGACAGGCGCGAACACCGGGGAGCTGTTTTTT.

V usage is TRBV7-3 and J usage is TRBJ2-7, with 7 bases that match TRBD2. V trimming: 5 bases; J trimming: 3 bases; junction bases outside the gene matches: 10. CDR3 length: 15 amino acids. Germline V CDR1 and CDR2: SGHTA, FQGTGA. The CDR3 is CASSPLTSAHYEQYF. The CDR3 DNA reads as TGTGCCAGCAGCCCTCTAACTAGCGCCCACTACGAGCAGTACTTC.

V is TRBV6-1 and J is TRBJ1-4; D is uncertain. Per the germline V gene, CDR1 is MNHNS and CDR2 is SASEGT. V lost 4 bases and J 7 bases, leaving 7 bases between the germline ends. The CDR3 runs to 12 residues. The CDR3 is CASSGPTEKLFF. The CDR3 DNA reads as TGTGCCAGCAGTGGTCCTACTGAAAAACTGTTTTTT.

This clone was found once. The chain recombines TRBV5-6 with TRBJ2-5; D gene uncertain. Germline V gene data show CDR1 as SGHDT and CDR2 as YYEEEE. The CDR3 extends over 14 amino acids. Trimming left V 4 bases short and J 4 bases short, with 14 bases between. In DNA, the CDR3 is TGTGCCAGCAGCCGGGTGGTCCTGGGAGAGACCCAGTACTTC. It specifies CASSRVVLGETQYF.

This clone turned up a few times. The chain recombines TRBV29-1 with TRBJ1-1; tentative D call: TRBD1 (5 bases). CDR1 SQVTM and CDR2 ANQGSEA come from the germline V gene. This CDR3 comprises 14 residues. Trimming stripped 4 bases from V and 1 base from J, with 13 bases between. For the CDR3, the DNA is TGCAGCGTTGGTATTCCCGGACAGAACACTGAAGCTTTCTTT. This codes for CSVGIPGQNTEAFF.

This chain joins TRBV28 and TRBJ1-4; the match to TRBD1 covers 9 bases. Germline lookup yields CDR1 MDHEN and CDR2 SYDVKM. V shed 7 bases, J shed 7 bases, and the junction held 7 bases outside the gene matches. The CDR3 spans 14 residues. CDR3 DNA: TGTGCCAGCAACCTGGGACAGGGAAGTGAAAAACTGTTTTTT. This codes for CASNLGQGSEKLFF.

In this sample, this clone turned up once. V gene TRBV5-1 combines with J gene TRBJ2-7; TRBD2 matches at 13 bases. From germline, CDR1 is SGHRS and CDR2 YFSETQ. The length of the CDR3 is 16 residues. The J segment lost 7 bases and the V segment lost 0 bases, leaving 7 bases of the junction unmatched. The CDR3: CASSLELAGGLGEQYF. CDR3 nucleotides: TGCGCCAGCAGCTTGGAACTAGCGGGAGGGTTAGGTGAGCAGTACTTC.

This chain connects TRBV5-1 to TRBJ2-3; no firm D call. Per germline, CDR1 SGHRS and CDR2 YFSETQ. V was clipped by 1 base and J by 0 bases, with 15 bases between them. The CDR3 spans 17 residues. This CDR3 reads CASSLSGRVPSTDTQYF. DNA for the CDR3: TGCGCCAGCAGCTTGTCAGGCCGAGTTCCCAGCACAGATACGCAGTATTTT.

This chain joins TRBV7-2 and TRBJ1-3, with D uncertain. The CDR3 totals 17 residues. Germline assignment: CDR1 SGHTA and CDR2 FQGNSA. V was clipped by 1 base and J by 0 bases, with 13 bases between them. For the CDR3, the DNA is TGTGCCAGCAGCTTAGTTTTTACGCCCGGCTCTGGAAACACCATATATTTT. Its protein product is CASSLVFTPGSGNTIYF.

In this sample, this clone turned up once. The chain carries TRBV27 and TRBJ2-1, with 10 nucleotides matching TRBD2. Germline-derived CDR1 and CDR2 are MNHEY and SMNVEV (reference sequence). This CDR3 is built from 14 residues. The ends lost 4 bases at V and 8 bases at J; junction bases unmatched: 5. Written as DNA, the CDR3 is TGTGCCAGCAGTTCCCTAGCGGGAGTTTATGAGCAGTTCTTC. Its translation: CASSSLAGVYEQFF.